These 14 T cell receptor beta chains share one sample of origin, sequenced in a study of T cell changes during pregnancy in multiple sclerosis. This table comes from immunoSEQ multiplex PCR, and its TCRdb copy is limited to in-frame clones, with some not included. The table records about 75,000 clones, about 93% of them present only once. The sample consisted of CD4+ T cells from peripheral blood mononuclear cells, taken before pregnancy. The receptors come from a female donor with multiple sclerosis, enrolled in a pregnancy study.

The rearrangement joins TRBV4-3 to TRBJ2-7; D might be TRBD2 (5 bases). The CDR3 totals 14 residues. V dropped 3 bases and J dropped 3 bases, with 12 bases sitting between them. Germline values: CDR1 LGHNA, CDR2 YSLEER. In nucleotides, the CDR3 is TGCGCCAGCAGCCATGGCGCGGGTCGCTACGAGCAGTACTTC. Translating it yields CASSHGAGRYEQYF.

The V call is TRBV15, the J call TRBJ2-2, with a tentative D call TRBD2 (5 bases). V shed 0 bases and J shed 0 bases, with 14 bases lying between them. The CDR3 is made up of 18 amino acids. CDR1 is LNHNV, CDR2 YYDKDF, per germline (reference sequence). The CDR3 is CATSRDGRRTSNTGELFF. DNA for the CDR3: TGTGCCACCAGCAGAGATGGGCGCCGGACTTCGAACACCGGGGAGCTGTTTTTT.

The chain joins TRBV4-1 to TRBJ2-3; D is unclear. The CDR3 runs 18 residues. V lost 3 bases to trimming and J lost 0 bases, with 19 bases between them. CDR1 is MGHRA and CDR2 is YSYEKL in the germline V gene. The CDR3 is CASSQRPQSFTSTDTQYF. The DNA of the CDR3 is TGCGCCAGCAGCCAGAGACCACAGAGCTTTACTAGCACAGATACGCAGTATTTT.

Concerning this clone: Relative to the germline gene, one junction end is altered; a read error may explain this. The J gene is TRBJ2-5, the V gene TRBV7-7; 11 bases are shared with TRBD2. The CDR3 loop spans 16 amino acids. Germline V CDR1 and CDR2: SSHAT, FNYEAQ (reference sequence). CDR3 sequence: CASSFSGTSGQETQYF. The DNA for the CDR3 is TGTGCTAGCAGCTTTTCCGGGACTAGCGGCCAAGAGACCCAGTACTTC.

V is TRBV27 and J is TRBJ2-2, with 9 bases matching TRBD2. The CDR3 sequence is 24 residues long. Trimming at V came to 5 bases and at J to 4 bases, leaving 32 bases not matched to a gene. Germline-derived CDR1 and CDR2 are MNHEY and SMNVEV (reference sequence). CDR3 amino acids: CASSPTFSGRGRSGGIFSTGELFF. In DNA form, the CDR3 reads TGTGCCAGCAGTCCAACCTTTAGCGGGAGAGGTAGAAGTGGGGGTATCTTTAGCACCGGGGAGCTGTTTTTT.

The chain uses TRBV30 and TRBJ2-2; TRBD1 is a possible D gene (6 bases). The CDR3 sequence is 14 residues long. Trimming removed 4 bases at V and 2 bases at J, with 11 bases between. Germline assignment: CDR1 GTSNPN and CDR2 SVGIG (reference sequence). As DNA, the CDR3 is TGTGCCTGGAAACAGGGAAGTAACACCGGGGAGCTGTTTTTT. It is translated as CAWKQGSNTGELFF.

This chain uses TRBV7-9 with TRBJ2-1; TRBD2 matches 10 bases. CDR3 size: 15 residues. Germline CDR1 is SEHNR and CDR2 is FQNEAQ (reference sequence). V lost 5 bases and J lost 1; bases outside the gene matches: 2. This CDR3 reads CASSVSGGSYNEQFF. The DNA for the CDR3 is TGTGCCAGCAGCGTTAGCGGGGGGTCCTACAATGAGCAGTTCTTC.

This clone was seen only a few times. The chain recombines TRBV2 with TRBJ2-2; possibly TRBD1 for D (6 bases). Trimming removed 7 bases from V and 1 base from J, with 10 bases in between. From germline, CDR1 is SNHLY and CDR2 FYNNEI. The CDR3 loop spans 14 amino acids. CDR3 region: CASNADRNTGELFF. The CDR3, as DNA: TGTGCCAGCAACGCGGACAGGAACACCGGGGAGCTGTTTTTT.

The J gene is TRBJ1-1, the V gene TRBV29-1, with 9 bases that match TRBD1. This CDR3 is built from 14 residues. V lost 7 bases to trimming and J lost 4 bases; unmatched junction nucleotides: 10. Germline V gives CDR1 SQVTM, CDR2 ANQGSEA. The chain's CDR3 is CSARAGTGTTEAFF. CDR3 bases: TGCAGCGCGAGAGCCGGGACAGGGACCACTGAAGCTTTCTTT.

This chain connects TRBV21-1 to TRBJ2-3; no DNA check was done on the table's D call, TRBD2. TRBV21-1 has pseudogene status. The CDR3 totals 17 residues. CDR3: CASSKKAGGGSTDTQYF. The DNA of the CDR3 is TGTGCCAGCAGCAAAAAAGCGGGGGGCGGTAGCACAGATACGCAGTATTTT.

This sequence joins TRBV7-9 and TRBJ1-2, with a possible D match to TRBD1 (5 bases). The V and J ends lost 4 bases and 0 bases respectively, with 9 bases between them. The CDR3 runs 14 residues. In germline, CDR1 is SEHNR, CDR2 FQNEAQ (reference sequence). Here the CDR3 DNA reads TGTGCCAGCAGCTGGTCAGGGTCTAACTATGGCTACACCTTC. As protein: CASSWSGSNYGYTF.

V and J are TRBV5-6 and TRBJ2-7; TRBD1 matches 8 bases. Per germline, CDR1 SGHDT and CDR2 YYEEEE. The CDR3 consists of 15 residues. V shed 2 bases, J shed 2 bases, and the junction held 6 bases outside the gene matches. CDR3 sequence reads: CASSFRQGIAYEQYF. The CDR3 DNA is TGTGCCAGCAGCTTTAGACAGGGGATCGCCTACGAGCAGTACTTC.

The chain is built from TRBV2 and TRBJ1-5; no clear D. V gave up 4 bases and J gave up 5 bases, with 9 bases separating them. Germline V CDR1 and CDR2: SNHLY, FYNNEI. CDR3 length: 13 residues. DNA of the CDR3: TGTGCCAGCAGTGCGGCAGGCTATCAGCCCCAGCATTTT. It translates to CASSAAGYQPQHF.

This clone was observed once. The chain uses TRBV30 and TRBJ2-1; TRBD2 is a possible D gene (6 bases). The ends were cut back, 5 bases at V and 6 bases at J, with 11 bases in the middle. CDR3 length: 12 residues. Germline V lookup: CDR1 GTSNPN, CDR2 SVGIG (reference sequence). Here the CDR3 DNA reads TGTGCCTGGGGGACTTTCGGCAATGAGCAGTTCTTC. Translation gives CAWGTFGNEQFF.